This T cell receptor beta chain originates from a study of human CD8 memory T cell subsets. Details on this clonotype: What it binds is not known.

The germline gives CDR1 LNHDA, CDR2 SQIVND (reference sequence). The CDR3 extends over 17 amino acids. Scientists made TCR beta libraries using UMI-labeled 5' RACE. One entry per CDR3 protein, without DNA, is what TCRdb gives after re-calling the 5' RACE reads. In total, the table holds about 7,000 distinct CDR3 sequences. The study's findings and limits: Of all T cell receptor chains, just the beta chains were sequenced in this study.

What was sequenced was CD8+ stem-like memory T cells (TSCM and TCM) sorted from PBMCs. Subset reported: stem-like memory CD8 T cells (TSTEM), CCR7+ PD-1- TIGIT-. The source is a human donor in good health. The V gene is TRBV19, the J gene TRBJ2-7; TCRdb's assignment of TRBD2 cannot be checked, as there is no DNA. This CDR3 is CASSIDGTSGRPGEQYF.